This T cell receptor beta chain was profiled in a study of shared clonotypes between healthy human individuals. Whole-study results and caveats: Sampling covered nothing but blood. Tissue TCR repertoires likely differ from those found in blood.

At deep level, the assay was performed. TCRdb keeps only in-frame clones here, not all; method: immunoSEQ multiplex PCR. The sample has a few hundred thousand clones, 60% to 80% seen once; the top ten hold approximately 12%. Germline CDR1 reads SQVTM; CDR2 reads ANQGSEA. The CDR3 is 21 amino acids. The V end lost 5 bases, the J end lost 2 bases, and 36 bases lay between the germline ends. Worth noting for this clone: The target antigen is unknown.

Each of the donors was a healthy adult who was HIV-negative and had not had a recent acute infection or vaccination. The sequence derives from a woman aged 40 to 55 in good health. Some clones in this sample may be carry-over from other donors' samples. This chain joins TRBV29-1 and TRBJ1-2; unclear D gene. Sequenced: PBMCs. CDR3 nucleotide sequence: TGCAGCGTTCGCCCTCTATACAAATTCTTTCTTAGGGAGCAGGAAAACTATGGCTACACCTTC. Translation: CSVRPLYKFFLREQENYGYTF.